This TCR beta chain was sequenced for a study of shared clonotypes between healthy human individuals. Across the whole study: Per donor, CD8 memory used one plate, CD8 naive used two, CD4 memory used three and CD4 naive used three. Whole-study findings and limits: A reduction in generation probabilities was seen for non-shared clonotypes relative to those shared by all four donors.

Only CD45RO-negative cells positively selected for CCR7 counted as naive CD8 cells, so terminally differentiated effector memory CD45RA+ cells were excluded. This clone was counted once. The antigen is not known. This CDR3 has 16 residues. Germline V gives CDR1 SEHNR, CDR2 FQNEAQ (reference sequence). Trimming left V 2 bases short and J 1 base short, with 9 bases between. The assay was run at deep level. The table came from immunoSEQ multiplex PCR; TCRdb's copy has only in-frame clones and leaves some out. The data hold 650,000 to 800,000 clones, with 90% to 95% observed a single time. The TCR sequence derives from a man aged 25 to 40 in good health. Sample: naive CD8+ T cells sorted from blood. The chain joins TRBV7-9 to TRBJ2-6; D tentatively reads TRBD1 or TRBD2 (5 bases each). The CDR3: CASSLRGVSGANVLTF. The CDR3 region has the DNA TGTGCCAGCAGCTTAAGGGGAGTATCTGGGGCCAACGTCCTGACTTTC.